Below, 2 T cell receptor beta chains from the same sample are listed, as sequenced in a study of blood T cell repertoires in COVID-19. Some clones are missing from TCRdb's copy, which holds only in-frame ones; the method was immunoSEQ multiplex PCR. The sample holds some 37,000 clones; 88% are singletons and the top ten take approximately 10%. The sample consisted of peripheral blood. The source is a woman in her sixties or seventies with acute or convalescent COVID-19.

V and J are TRBV5-5 and TRBJ2-5, with D unclear. The CDR3 sequence is 14 residues long. Germline loops: CDR1 SGHKS, CDR2 YYEKEE (reference sequence). Trimming took off 0 bases at V and 3 bases at J, with 9 bases between the two ends. CDR3 sequence (DNA): TGTGCCAGCAGCTTGGCAGGCCTGGAAGAGACCCAGTACTTC. It encodes CASSLAGLEETQYF.

This sequence joins TRBV7-9 and TRBJ1-2; unclear D gene. The V end lost 0 bases, the J end lost 8 bases, and 7 bases lay between the germline ends. CDR1 and CDR2 (germline): SEHNR, FQNEAQ (reference sequence). The CDR3 runs 12 residues. The CDR3 DNA is TGTGCCAGCAGCTTAGCCCTGAGGGGCTACACCTTC. Amino acids: CASSLALRGYTF.